This T cell receptor (beta chain) was obtained from a study of cytomegalovirus exposure and HLA in healthy donors. Whole-study findings and limits: What a later analysis showed was that several of the most significant clusters appeared linked to common viral pathogens.

PCR used 60 Vbeta primers and 13 Jbeta primers. Only in-frame clones appear in the TCRdb table, and some are missing; sequencing was by immunoSEQ multiplex PCR. The sample contains about 89,000 clones, around 10% of which appear only once. On this clone itself: Its cognate antigen is unknown.

Deletions cut 3 bases from V and 1 base from J, with 6 bases between. The CDR3 runs to 13 residues. Germline V gene sequence: CDR1 SEHNR, CDR2 FQNEAQ (reference sequence). The rearrangement links TRBV7-9 to TRBJ1-1; D is unresolved. This TCR was sampled from a man aged 45-60 years in good health and CMV-seropositive. Sequencing was done on a sample of PBMCs. The CDR3 DNA reads as TGTGCCAGCAGCTTGGAGGCGAACACTGAAGCTTTCTTT. Its translation is CASSLEANTEAFF.